This T cell receptor (beta chain) was recorded in a study of blood T cell repertoires in COVID-19. In the source study's methods: Scientists estimated how many nucleated cells there were by amplifying reference gene primers. Sequenced by immunoSEQ multiplex PCR; TCRdb stores in-frame clones only, minus some. V, J and clone size are those of that table, while D and trimming were read from the DNA. The data contain roughly 260,000 clones, about 89% of them seen just once; the ten biggest clones take up around 10%. This sequence was found in a man aged 35 to 55 who had recovered from COVID-19. Sequencing input: peripheral blood.

CDR3 sequence: CASSSPGQITDTQYF. The DNA for the CDR3 is TGTGCCAGCAGCTCCCCGGGACAGATCACAGATACGCAGTATTTT. This sequence joins TRBV7-8 and TRBJ2-3; TRBD1 matches 7 bases. Unmatched junction bases numbered 6, after V lost 4 bases and J lost 2 bases. CDR3 size: 15 residues. Looked up from germline, CDR1 is SGHVS and CDR2 is FQNEAQ.